A single sample is the source of the 22 T cell receptor beta chains below, sequenced in a study of T-cell memory formation after mild COVID-19. TCRdb re-derived calls from the 5' RACE reads in MiXCR, one entry per CDR3 protein. The repertoire consists of about 350,000 distinct CDR3 sequences, with roughly 13% occurring once and the leading ten covering about a fifth. The sample consisted of PBMCs or a T cell subset sorted from them (not recorded which). These TCRs come from a man younger than 35 who had mild COVID-19 (a few samples of this study predate the infection). Cell type and time point are not known.

V and J are TRBV28 and TRBJ2-1; TRBD2 agrees at 9 bases. Germline CDR1 is MDHEN and CDR2 is SYDVKM. V lost 3 bases to trimming and J lost 4 bases; unmatched junction nucleotides: 1. CDR3 size: 14 residues. The CDR3 nucleotides are TGTGCCAGCAGTTTCGCGGGGGGGTACAATGAGCAGTTCTTC. It yields the protein CASSFAGGYNEQFF.

Written as DNA, the CDR3 is TGTGCCAGCGGTTCCGGGACTTCGGAGTTCTTC. Protein product: CASGSGTSEFF. V gene TRBV2 combines with J gene TRBJ2-1; possible D gene TRBD2, 6 bases. This CDR3 has 11 amino acids. V shed 8 bases and J shed 14 bases, with 16 bases lying between them. Looked up from germline, CDR1 is SNHLY and CDR2 is FYNNEI.

This clonotype has just a few counts. V and J are TRBV5-1 and TRBJ2-7, with 9 nucleotides matching TRBD1. The germline V gene encodes CDR1 SGHRS and CDR2 YFSETQ. Trimming cost V 3 bases and J 0 bases; bases outside gene matches: 4. The CDR3 spans 15 residues. The CDR3: CASSWGQGASYEQYF. The CDR3 nucleotides are TGCGCCAGCAGCTGGGGACAGGGAGCCTCCTACGAGCAGTACTTC.

The J gene is TRBJ1-1, the V gene TRBV3-1, with D maybe TRBD1 (5 bases). The CDR3 consists of 12 residues. From germline, CDR1 is LGHDT and CDR2 YNNKEL (reference sequence). CDR3 bases: TGTGCTTGTTCGGGGGAGAACACTGAAGCTTTCTTT. Translating it yields CACSGENTEAFF. The full variable domain, in which reference TRBV3-1 and TRBJ1-1 provide the parts outside the CDR3, is DTAVSQTPKYLVTQMGNDKSIKCEQNLGHDTMYWYKQDSKKFLKIMFSYNNKELIINETVPNRFSPKSPDKAHLNLHINSLELGDSAVYFCACSGENTEAFFGQGTRLTVV.

In its sample, this clonotype was seen many times. This rearrangement joins TRBV7-2 to TRBJ2-1, with a tentative D call TRBD1 (6 bases). This CDR3 is 16 amino acids long. CDR1 and CDR2 from the germline V gene are SGHTA and FQGNSA. Trimming stripped 2 bases from V and 10 bases from J, with 21 bases between. The CDR3 DNA is TGTGCCAGCAGCTTACAGGTGGGCAGGGGAGCGAGGGAGCAGTTCTTC. As protein: CASSLQVGRGAREQFF.

This clonotype was seen more than once but under ten times. V and J are TRBV6-6 and TRBJ1-1; TRBD1 might be the D (6 bases). CDR1 is MNHNY and CDR2 is SVGAGI in the germline V gene (reference sequence). The CDR3 runs 14 residues. Trimming took 2 bases from V and 0 from J, leaving 7 bases between them. The CDR3: CASSYRGVNTEAFF. CDR3 nucleotide sequence: TGTGCCAGCAGTTACAGGGGGGTGAACACTGAAGCTTTCTTT.

V gene TRBV5-1 combines with J gene TRBJ2-1, with a tentative D call TRBD1 (6 bases). V lost 3 bases and J 0 bases, leaving 10 bases between the germline ends. The CDR3 length is 15 residues. Germline V gene sequence: CDR1 SGHRS, CDR2 YFSETQ. DNA for the CDR3: TGCGCCAGCAGCTCCGGGACACACTCCTACAATGAGCAGTTCTTC. Translation: CASSSGTHSYNEQFF.

In its sample, this clonotype was seen a few times. This sequence joins TRBV6-5 and TRBJ2-2; 8 bases line up with TRBD1. J was trimmed by 2 bases and V by 3 bases; bases with no gene match: 2. Germline V gene sequence: CDR1 MNHEY, CDR2 SVGAGI. The CDR3 is 15 amino acids. The DNA for the CDR3 is TGTGCCAGCAGTTATACAGGGGGTAACACCGGGGAGCTGTTTTTT. Its protein product is CASSYTGGNTGELFF.

This clonotype was counted at least ten times. J is TRBJ2-5 and V is TRBV12-3 or TRBV12-4, with D possibly matching TRBD1 (6 bases). The CDR3 runs 14 residues. V dropped 4 bases and J dropped 4 bases, with 13 bases sitting between them. CDR3 DNA sequence: TGTGCCAGCAGTTCTCCAGGGGTCCGAGAGACCCAGTACTTC. It is translated as CASSSPGVRETQYF.

This chain joins TRBV5-5 and TRBJ2-2; TRBD2 aligns across 10 bases. The CDR3 covers 17 residues. CDR1 is SGHKS and CDR2 is YYEKEE in the germline V gene (reference sequence). Trimming cost V 0 bases and J 8 bases; bases outside gene matches: 10. CDR3 coding DNA: TGTGCCAGCAGCTTGGACGGACTAGCGGTGGGGCGTGGGGAGCTGTTTTTT. Its translation: CASSLDGLAVGRGELFF.

The rearrangement uses TRBV20-1 and TRBJ1-2; D ambiguous. Germline V gene lookup returns CDR1 DFQATT and CDR2 SNEGSKA (reference sequence). This CDR3 is 12 amino acids long. Trimming stripped 5 bases from V and 0 bases from J, with 7 bases between. Here the CDR3 DNA reads TGCAGTGCTGAGACACCTAACTATGGCTACACCTTC. It specifies CSAETPNYGYTF.

This clonotype turned up a few times. The chain couples TRBV6-2 or TRBV6-3 to TRBJ2-1; D gene unclear. Germline CDR1 is MNHEY and CDR2 is SVGEGT. The CDR3 loop spans 14 amino acids. Trimming cost V 6 bases and J 7 bases, with 16 bases left between them. Here the CDR3 DNA reads TGTGCCAGCAGCGACCGCATCCTAGAGAATGAGCAGTTCTTC. It encodes CASSDRILENEQFF.

This clonotype was seen a few times. V and J are TRBV10-3 and TRBJ2-7; D assignment may be TRBD1 or TRBD2 (5 bases each). The CDR3 extends over 14 amino acids. Germline loops: CDR1 ENHRY, CDR2 SYGVKD. With 6 bases removed from V and 4 bases from J, the gap between germline ends came to 16 bases. The CDR3 bases are TGTGCCATCAGCCGGGACCCTATGAGTTACGAGCAGTACTTC. It is translated as CAISRDPMSYEQYF.

The V call is TRBV4-3, the J call TRBJ2-6; D may be TRBD2 (6 bases). Germline V gene lookup returns CDR1 LGHNA and CDR2 YSLEER. V was trimmed by 1 base and J by 2 bases, leaving 12 bases between them. The CDR3 length is 17 residues. CDR3 nucleotides: TGCGCCAGCAGCCAAGGGCTGGGAGGCACTGGGGCCAACGTCCTGACTTTC. This codes for CASSQGLGGTGANVLTF.

The chain employs TRBV15 and TRBJ2-7, with D perhaps given as TRBD1 or TRBD2 (5 bases each). Germline V gives CDR1 LNHNV, CDR2 YYDKDF (reference sequence). The germline V and J ends were trimmed by 1 base and 3 bases, with 13 bases remaining between them. The CDR3 loop spans 15 amino acids. This CDR3 is CATSRVLGAVYEQYV. The CDR3 nucleotides are TGTGCCACCAGCAGAGTCCTCGGGGCAGTCTACGAGCAGTACGTC.

The rearrangement links TRBV7-3 to TRBJ1-1; D unclear. CDR3 length: 13 amino acids. The V gene's germline CDR1 is SGHTA and CDR2 FQGTGA. V was trimmed by 5 bases and J by 1 base, leaving 8 bases between them. Written as DNA, the CDR3 is TGTGCCAGCAGCACCGGCGGGAACACTGAAGCTTTCTTT. It is translated as CASSTGGNTEAFF.

This chain connects TRBV15 to TRBJ2-3; the D is unclear. Germline CDR1 and CDR2: LNHNV and YYDKDF (reference sequence). Trimming took 3 bases from V and 0 from J, leaving 7 bases between them. This CDR3 is built from 14 residues. The CDR3 DNA follows: TGTGCCACCAGCAGTACGGACAGCACAGATACGCAGTATTTT. Its translation: CATSSTDSTDTQYF.

As DNA, the CDR3 is TGTGCCAGCAGCTTAGGGGGGACTAGCGTGGCAGATACGCAGTATTTT. This encodes CASSLGGTSVADTQYF. The chain recombines TRBV7-3 with TRBJ2-3; the match to TRBD2 covers 10 bases. The CDR3 has 16 amino acids. CDR1 and CDR2 from the germline V gene are SGHTA and FQGTGA. The J segment lost 4 bases and the V segment lost 2 bases, leaving 6 bases of the junction unmatched.

V gene TRBV7-9 combines with J gene TRBJ1-1; D ambiguous. The CDR3 extends over 10 amino acids. Germline-derived CDR1 and CDR2 are SEHNR and FQNEAQ (reference sequence). Trimming removed 3 bases at V and 6 bases at J, with 2 bases between. In nucleotides, the CDR3 is TGTGCCAGCAGCTTTTCTGAAGCTTTCTTT. Its translation is CASSFSEAFF.

The chain employs TRBV18 and TRBJ2-5, with 10 bases identical to TRBD2. There are 15 residues in the CDR3. Germline loops: CDR1 KGHSH, CDR2 LQKENI. With 5 bases clipped from V and 5 bases from J, the junction kept 8 bases outside the gene matches. CDR3 coding DNA: TGTGCCAGCTCAACAGATCCTAGCGGGGGTGAGACCCAGTACTTC. As protein: CASSTDPSGGETQYF.

The genes are TRBV7-2 and TRBJ2-1; TRBD2 is a possible D gene (6 bases). The length of the CDR3 is 14 residues. V lost 6 bases, J lost 8 bases, and 17 bases lay in between. Germline V gives CDR1 SGHTA, CDR2 FQGNSA. Here the CDR3 reads CASRLAGTHDEQFF. CDR3 in DNA: TGTGCCAGCAGGTTGGCCGGGACTCACGATGAGCAGTTCTTC. Full variable domain (rest looked up from reference TRBV7-2 and TRBJ2-1): GAGVSQSPSNKVTEKGKDVELRCDPISGHTALYWYRQSLGQGLEFLIYFQGNSAPDKSGLPSDRFSAERTGGSVSTLTIQRTQQEDSAVYLCASRLAGTHDEQFFGPGTRLTVL.

This clonotype was found many times. The genes are TRBV5-1 and TRBJ2-1, with D possibly TRBD2 on 5 matching bases. Germline V gene sequence: CDR1 SGHRS, CDR2 YFSETQ. Trimming took 6 bases from V and 7 from J, leaving 14 bases between them. The CDR3 has 13 residues. In DNA, the CDR3 is TGCGCCAGCAAAGAAGCGGACCTGAATGAGCAGTTCTTC. Translation gives CASKEADLNEQFF.